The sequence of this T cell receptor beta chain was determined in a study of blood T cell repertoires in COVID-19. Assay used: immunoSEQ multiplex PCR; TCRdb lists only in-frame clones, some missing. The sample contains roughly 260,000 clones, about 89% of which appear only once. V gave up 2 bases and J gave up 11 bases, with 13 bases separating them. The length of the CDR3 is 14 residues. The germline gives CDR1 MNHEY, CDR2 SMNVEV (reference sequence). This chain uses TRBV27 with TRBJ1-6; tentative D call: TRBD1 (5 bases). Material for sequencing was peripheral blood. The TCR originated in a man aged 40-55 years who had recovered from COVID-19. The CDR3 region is CASSLMDNVTPLHF. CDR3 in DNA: TGTGCCAGCAGTTTAATGGACAACGTTACACCCCTCCACTTT.